These T cell receptor beta chains were read from a single sample in a study of T cell responses to AZD1222 COVID-19 vaccine. The assay was immunoSEQ multiplex PCR, and TCRdb's table has in-frame clones only and misses some. The data show 150,000 or so clones, roughly 90% seen once. The sequenced sample was peripheral blood, obtained on day 0 of MenACWY control vaccination. The receptors were gathered from an adult in good health. Each CDR3 is given with its conserved first and last residue. Each record gives: J gene, D gene, V gene, CDR3 protein, CDR3 DNA. The D gene is left open where the match is weak.

j_gene: TRBJ1-1
d_gene: TRBD1
v_gene: TRBV6-5
CDR3aa: CASSKDRMKAFF
CDR3nt: TGTGCCAGCAGTAAGGACAGGATGAAAGCTTTCTTT

j_gene: TRBJ1-1
d_gene: .
v_gene: TRBV5-6
CDR3aa: CASSLSFTRNTEAFF
CDR3nt: TGTGCCAGCAGCTTGTCCTTTACGAGAAACACTGAAGCTTTCTTT

j_gene: TRBJ2-5
d_gene: TRBD1
v_gene: TRBV29-1
CDR3aa: CSVLGQGVVETQYF
CDR3nt: TGCAGCGTTCTTGGACAGGGGGTAGTAGAGACCCAGTACTTC

j_gene: TRBJ1-1
d_gene: .
v_gene: TRBV6-4
CDR3aa: CASSDQWGTTEAFF
CDR3nt: TGTGCCAGCAGTGACCAATGGGGGACCACTGAAGCTTTCTTT

j_gene: TRBJ1-2
d_gene: TRBD1
v_gene: TRBV7-2
CDR3aa: CASSLDREWGYGYTF
CDR3nt: TGTGCCAGCAGCTTGGACAGGGAGTGGGGCTATGGCTACACCTTC

j_gene: TRBJ2-2
d_gene: TRBD2
v_gene: TRBV3-1/TRBV3-2
CDR3aa: CASSQDLLAGGNTGELFF
CDR3nt: TGTGCCAGCAGCCAAGATCTACTAGCGGGGGGAAACACCGGGGAGCTGTTTTTT

j_gene: TRBJ2-3
d_gene: .
v_gene: TRBV11-3
CDR3aa: CASSSQPLGTQYF
CDR3nt: TGTGCCAGCAGCTCCCAGCCCCTAGGTACGCAGTATTTT

j_gene: TRBJ2-1
d_gene: TRBD1
v_gene: TRBV6-5
CDR3aa: CASRKQGGLYEQFF
CDR3nt: TGTGCCAGCAGGAAACAGGGGGGTCTCTATGAGCAGTTCTTC

j_gene: TRBJ2-7
d_gene: TRBD2
v_gene: TRBV11-2
CDR3aa: CASRVGLAQYF
CDR3nt: TGTGCCAGCAGGGTGGGACTAGCGCAGTACTTC

j_gene: TRBJ2-7
d_gene: .
v_gene: TRBV2
CDR3aa: CASSDRDGNFYEQYF
CDR3nt: TGTGCCAGCAGTGACAGGGACGGAAACTTCTACGAGCAGTACTTC

j_gene: TRBJ1-2
d_gene: TRBD1
v_gene: TRBV15
CDR3aa: CATSRGGTVYGYTF
CDR3nt: TGTGCCACCAGCAGAGGTGGGACAGTCTATGGCTACACCTTC

j_gene: TRBJ2-1
d_gene: .
v_gene: TRBV4-2
CDR3aa: CASSQEMGRSYNEQFF
CDR3nt: TGTGCCAGCAGCCAAGAAATGGGGCGGAGCTACAATGAGCAGTTCTTC

j_gene: TRBJ2-5
d_gene: .
v_gene: TRBV12-3/TRBV12-4
CDR3aa: CASSLSGVETQYF
CDR3nt: TGTGCCAGCAGTTTGTCGGGGGTTGAGACCCAGTACTTC

j_gene: TRBJ2-3
d_gene: .
v_gene: TRBV19
CDR3aa: CASSTAGSTDTQYF
CDR3nt: TGTGCCAGTAGTACCGCAGGGAGCACAGATACGCAGTATTTT

j_gene: TRBJ1-1
d_gene: .
v_gene: TRBV19
CDR3aa: CASSIGNGRAFF
CDR3nt: TGTGCCAGTAGTATAGGTAACGGTAGAGCTTTCTTT